This TCR beta chain was sequenced for a study of T cells after yellow fever vaccination. General study points: Of the clonotypes, a small share occurred in both CD4 and CD8 compartments. Abundant clonotypes from the bulk population could contaminate FACS-sorted repertoires.

Conversion of TCR transcripts into cDNA relied on 5'RACE template switching, which added a universal primer site and UMIs. TCRdb reanalysed the 5' RACE reads using MiXCR and keeps one entry per CDR3 protein. The profile shows some 30,000 distinct CDR3 sequences, nearly 4.5% of them singletons. The germline gives CDR1 LGHDT, CDR2 YNNKEL (reference sequence). The CDR3 runs 17 residues. V was trimmed by 3 bases and J by 0 bases, leaving 15 bases between them. This clonotype was seen repeatedly, ten times or more. As yet, its antigen is unknown. Material: CD8+ T cells sorted from PBMCs, obtained 5 days after the yellow fever booster vaccination. The TCR comes from a man under 40 who received the YFV17D yellow fever vaccine. The chain combines TRBV3-1 with TRBJ2-4, with unresolved D. In DNA, the CDR3 is TGTGCCAGCAGCCATACACAGTACGAGTTAGCCAAAAACATTCAGTACTTC. Its translation: CASSHTQYELAKNIQYF.